Shown below are 6 T cell receptor beta chains from a single sample sequenced in a study of T cell responses to AZD1222 COVID-19 vaccine. The assay was immunoSEQ multiplex PCR, and TCRdb's table has in-frame clones only and misses some. The table lists more than 140,000 clones, under 95% of them singletons. Sequencing was performed on peripheral blood, taken on day 0 of AZD1222 vaccination. These receptors all come from an adult in good health.

The chain employs TRBV9 and TRBJ1-4; no clear D. V gave up 0 bases and J gave up 4 bases, with 13 bases separating them. Germline-derived CDR1 and CDR2 are SGDLS and YYNGEE. The CDR3 has 16 amino acids. CDR3 amino acids: CASSVGRPAGNEKLFF. DNA of the CDR3: TGTGCCAGCAGCGTAGGTAGACCAGCAGGTAATGAAAAACTGTTTTTT.

This clone was seen just once. The rearrangement joins TRBV19 to TRBJ2-3; possibly TRBD2 for D (6 bases). The CDR3 has 13 residues. The V end was cut by 7 bases, the J end by 3 bases, with 11 bases between. Per the germline V gene, CDR1 is LNHDA and CDR2 is SQIVND (reference sequence). DNA for the CDR3: TGTGCCAGTAACTGGAGGGTGACAGATACGCAGTATTTT. Translating it yields CASNWRVTDTQYF.

The V and J genes are TRBV28 and TRBJ1-2; maybe TRBD1 (6 bases). Germline V lookup: CDR1 MDHEN, CDR2 SYDVKM. This CDR3 has 16 amino acids. Trimming stripped 5 bases from V and 0 bases from J, with 16 bases between. The DNA for the CDR3 is TGTGCCAGCAGTGCTTCCCGGGGGCCGACTAACTATGGCTACACCTTC. Its protein is CASSASRGPTNYGYTF.

In its sample, this clone was seen once. The V and J genes are TRBV7-2 and TRBJ1-6; 7 nucleotides agree with TRBD1. The V gene's germline CDR1 is SGHTA and CDR2 FQGNSA. This CDR3 comprises 13 residues. With 5 bases clipped from V and 11 bases from J, the junction kept 6 bases outside the gene matches. The CDR3 DNA is TGTGCCAGCAGCGCTCGTACAGGGGCACCCCTCCACTTT. Translated: CASSARTGAPLHF.

The genes are TRBV28 and TRBJ1-1; D not resolved. The ends were cut back, 4 bases at V and 0 bases at J, with 12 bases in the middle. Germline V gene data show CDR1 as MDHEN and CDR2 as SYDVKM. CDR3 size: 15 residues. CDR3: CASSSIGEMNTEAFF. CDR3 coding DNA: TGTGCCAGCAGTTCGATCGGGGAAATGAACACTGAAGCTTTCTTT.

The V gene is TRBV15, the J gene TRBJ2-1; 9 nucleotides align to TRBD2. CDR3 length: 17 amino acids. Germline V CDR1 and CDR2: LNHNV, YYDKDF (reference sequence). J was trimmed by 3 bases and V by 4 bases; bases with no gene match: 10. The CDR3 region is CATSTSQGREGYNEQFF. The CDR3 DNA reads as TGTGCCACCAGCACTTCCCAGGGGCGGGAGGGCTACAATGAGCAGTTCTTC.